The 26 T cell receptor beta chains reported below all come from one sample, sequenced in a study of CD4 T cells in relation to SARS-CoV-2 and coronaviruses. These receptors are not linked to any known antigen. Clones were read by immunoSEQ multiplex PCR, and TCRdb kept only the in-frame ones, dropping some. Of about 43,000 clones in the sample, about 80% were seen once. The sequencing sample was made of naive CD4+ T cells from PBMCs, cultured in vitro. As for subset: naive CD4+ T cells isolated by negative enrichment. The receptor source for this set is an adult with COVID-19.

The chain carries TRBV2 and TRBJ1-5, with D possibly TRBD1 on 6 matching bases. V was cut by 6 bases and J by 1 base, with 10 bases left in between. The CDR3 length is 14 residues. CDR1 is SNHLY and CDR2 is FYNNEI in the germline V gene. The CDR3 DNA sequence: TGTGCCAGCAGGGGGGGGCGGAGCAATCAGCCCCAGCATTTT. Protein sequence: CASRGGRSNQPQHF. The complete variable domain, with remaining parts taken from reference TRBV2 and TRBJ1-5, reads EPEVTQTPSHQVTQMGQEVILRCVPISNHLYFYWYRQILGQKVEFLVSFYNNEISEKSEIFDDQFSVERPDGSNFTLKIRSTKLEDSAMYFCASRGGRSNQPQHFGDGTRLSIL.

The V call is TRBV3-1 (or the pseudogene TRBV3-2), the J call TRBJ2-5; 8 bases fit TRBD1. V lost 4 bases, J lost 2 bases, and 3 bases stayed unmatched. CDR1 is LGHDT, CDR2 YNNKEL, per germline (reference sequence). The CDR3 loop spans 14 amino acids. CDR3 protein: CASSRGTGQETQYF. CDR3 nucleotide sequence: TGTGCCAGCAGCCGAGGGACAGGTCAAGAGACCCAGTACTTC.

The chain combines TRBV6-5 with TRBJ2-3; D is ambiguous. The ends were cut back, 6 bases at V and 3 bases at J, with 7 bases in the middle. The CDR3 is 12 amino acids. CDR1 and CDR2 from the germline V gene are MNHEY and SVGAGI. In nucleotides, the CDR3 is TGTGCCAGCAGGGATCTTACAGATACGCAGTATTTT. Its protein is CASRDLTDTQYF.

The chain employs TRBV7-2 and TRBJ2-2; D remains unclear. CDR1 SGHTA and CDR2 FQGNSA come from the germline V gene. The V gene lost 2 bases and the J gene lost 1 base, with 5 bases spanning the gap. The CDR3 runs to 14 residues. In nucleotides, the CDR3 is TGTGCCAGCAGCTTAAATTGGAACACCGGGGAGCTGTTTTTT. Protein: CASSLNWNTGELFF.

The CDR3 nucleotides read TGTGCCAGCTCACCAGGACCCCCCACGGGCGAGCAGTACTTC. This sequence encodes CASSPGPPTGEQYF. The chain couples TRBV18 to TRBJ2-7, with D uncertain. V shed 2 bases and J shed 6 bases, with 14 bases lying between them. This CDR3 has 14 amino acids. The germline gives CDR1 KGHSH, CDR2 LQKENI.

V usage is TRBV5-4 and J usage is TRBJ2-5, with TRBD2 as a possible D gene (6 bases). Germline V gene lookup returns CDR1 SGHNT and CDR2 YYREEE (reference sequence). The length of the CDR3 is 13 residues. V lost 4 bases and J lost 1, with 8 bases in between. The CDR3 DNA reads as TGTGCCAGCAGCCCGACTAGCCAAGAGACCCAGTACTTC. It encodes CASSPTSQETQYF. Drawing the rest from reference TRBV5-4 and TRBJ2-5, the complete variable domain is ETGVTQSPTHLIKTRGQQVTLRCSSQSGHNTVSWYQQALGQGPQFIFQYYREEENGRGNFPPRFSGLQFPNYSSELNVNALELDDSALYLCASSPTSQETQYFGPGTRLLVL.

CDR3 nucleotides: TGTGCCAGCAGCTTAGGGGGCGGTGAGCAGTTCTTC. Translation gives CASSLGGGEQFF. The chain has TRBV7-9 and TRBJ2-1; TRBD1 might be the D (5 bases). This CDR3 spans 12 amino acids. Trimming took off 1 base at V and 9 bases at J, with 7 bases between the two ends. The V gene's germline CDR1 is SEHNR and CDR2 FQNEAQ (reference sequence).

Here the CDR3 reads CASSHGGRLNEQFF. As DNA, the CDR3 is TGTGCCAGCAGCCATGGCGGGAGGTTAAATGAGCAGTTCTTC. The chain recombines TRBV3-1 (or the pseudogene TRBV3-2) with TRBJ2-1; TRBD2 agrees at 8 bases. Losses at the gene ends were 3 bases for V and 7 bases for J; bases not matched to a gene: 5. CDR3 length: 14 amino acids. The germline gives CDR1 LGHDT, CDR2 YNNKEL (reference sequence).

The CDR3 coding sequence is TGTGCCAGTAGTATAGACCAGGGTACCTATGGCTACACCTTC. This codes for CASSIDQGTYGYTF. The V and J genes are TRBV19 and TRBJ1-2, with D perhaps TRBD1 (5 bases). CDR3 size: 14 residues. Germline V lookup: CDR1 LNHDA, CDR2 SQIVND (reference sequence). V was shortened by 0 bases and J by 4 bases, with 9 bases between the two germline ends.

This clone was detected only once. This chain connects TRBV3-1 (or the pseudogene TRBV3-2) to TRBJ2-7; D gene ambiguous. The length of the CDR3 is 16 residues. Trimming took off 3 bases at V and 0 bases at J, with 15 bases between the two ends. CDR1 LGHDT and CDR2 YNNKEL come from the germline V gene (reference sequence). CDR3 bases: TGTGCCAGCAGCCACGGCCTCAGAAGATTCTCCTACGAGCAGTACTTC. It encodes CASSHGLRRFSYEQYF.

This sequence joins TRBV7-2 and TRBJ2-1, with 10 positions matching TRBD1. V lost 4 bases and J lost 4; bases outside the gene matches: 4. The CDR3 has 15 amino acids. The germline gives CDR1 SGHTA, CDR2 FQGNSA. CDR3 nucleotides: TGTGCCAGCAGCTCGGACAGGGGGTCTTACAATGAGCAGTTCTTC. Encoded protein: CASSSDRGSYNEQFF.

This chain uses TRBV9 with TRBJ2-1; 9 nucleotides align to TRBD2. This CDR3 has 17 amino acids. The trim removed 0 bases at V and 2 bases at J, leaving 6 bases unmatched. Germline CDR1 and CDR2: SGDLS and YYNGEE. Here the CDR3 reads CASSVGIAGETYNEQFF. In DNA, the CDR3 is TGTGCCAGCAGCGTAGGGATAGCGGGAGAAACCTACAATGAGCAGTTCTTC.

This chain uses TRBV7-2 with TRBJ1-5, with no clear D. Germline loops: CDR1 SGHTA, CDR2 FQGNSA. This CDR3 contains 14 residues. With 1 base removed from V and 4 bases from J, the gap between germline ends came to 8 bases. The DNA for the CDR3 is TGTGCCAGCAGCTTAGTTAATAGGAATCAGCCCCAGCATTTT. Amino acid sequence: CASSLVNRNQPQHF.

This sequence joins TRBV28 and TRBJ2-6; D call uncertain. Trimming shortened V by 6 bases and J by 0 bases, and 6 bases separated the two germline ends. CDR3 length: 14 residues. Germline V gene lookup returns CDR1 MDHEN and CDR2 SYDVKM. Here the CDR3 reads CASSRSSGANVLTF. In DNA, the CDR3 is TGTGCCAGCAGCCGATCCTCTGGGGCCAACGTCCTGACTTTC.

This clone was recorded a few times. V usage is TRBV25-1 and J usage is TRBJ1-3; D perhaps matches TRBD1 (6 bases). The CDR3 consists of 15 residues. With 6 bases removed from V and 4 bases from J, the gap between germline ends came to 16 bases. Germline CDR1 MGHDK, CDR2 SYGVNS. The CDR3 nucleotides are TGTGCCAGCAGGCCTGACAGGCCCCTCGGAAACACCATATATTTT. Translation: CASRPDRPLGNTIYF.

The CDR3 reads CASSRQGRNTEAFF. CDR3 nucleotides: TGTGCCAGCAGCCGACAGGGACGGAACACTGAAGCTTTCTTT. The rearrangement uses TRBV3-1 (or the pseudogene TRBV3-2) and TRBJ1-1; 7 nucleotides align to TRBD1. The germline V gene encodes CDR1 LGHDT and CDR2 YNNKEL (reference sequence). The CDR3 totals 14 residues. Trimming removed 4 bases from V and 1 base from J; junction bases left unmatched: 3.

The chain links TRBV6-2 or TRBV6-3 to TRBJ2-1, with 8 bases aligning to TRBD1. The junction had 1 base not matched to a gene; V was cut back by 6 bases and J by 0 bases. The CDR3 consists of 14 residues. Germline V gives CDR1 MNHEY, CDR2 SVGEGT. DNA of the CDR3: TGTGCCAGCAGCGGACAGGGCTCCTACAATGAGCAGTTCTTC. It specifies CASSGQGSYNEQFF.

This clone has only one observation. The chain recombines TRBV3-1 (or the pseudogene TRBV3-2) with TRBJ2-5; D is possibly TRBD2 (5 bases). The CDR3 is made up of 14 amino acids. In germline, CDR1 is LGHDT, CDR2 YNNKEL (reference sequence). V shed 2 bases and J shed 2 bases, with 9 bases lying between them. The CDR3 spells CASSQRGNQETQYF. The CDR3, as DNA: TGTGCCAGCAGCCAAAGAGGGAATCAAGAGACCCAGTACTTC.

The chain joins TRBV28 to TRBJ2-7; a possible D gene is TRBD1 (5 bases). The ends were cut back, 1 base at V and 5 bases at J, with 15 bases in the middle. There are 15 residues in the CDR3. Germline CDR1 reads MDHEN; CDR2 reads SYDVKM. The CDR3 is CASSLSGQGRNEQYF. In DNA, the CDR3 is TGTGCCAGCAGTTTATCAGGGCAGGGCCGCAACGAGCAGTACTTC.

CDR3 nucleotide sequence: TGTGCCAGCAGCTTAGGCGGCACTCGGGCAGGGGAGACCCAGTACTTC. It codes for CASSLGGTRAGETQYF. The J gene is TRBJ2-5, the V gene TRBV7-7; tentatively, D is TRBD1 (5 bases). V was shortened by 1 base and J by 5 bases, with 17 bases between the two germline ends. Per the germline V gene, CDR1 is SSHAT and CDR2 is FNYEAQ (reference sequence). The CDR3 sequence is 16 residues long.

J is TRBJ1-5 and V is TRBV28, with a weak D call TRBD1 (5 bases). V was clipped by 4 bases and J by 4 bases, with 17 bases between them. The CDR3 covers 16 residues. The germline V gene has CDR1 MDHEN and CDR2 SYDVKM. DNA of the CDR3: TGTGCCAGCAGTTCCGGGGGTCGGACCATTAATCAGCCCCAGCATTTT. Its translation is CASSSGGRTINQPQHF.

This clone was seen once. The chain recombines TRBV9 with TRBJ1-1; D not resolved. The CDR3 runs 14 residues. Trimming took 0 bases from V and 1 from J, leaving 7 bases between them. Per the germline V gene, CDR1 is SGDLS and CDR2 is YYNGEE. The DNA for the CDR3 is TGTGCCAGCAGCGTAGCACAGAGGAACACTGAAGCTTTCTTT. It specifies CASSVAQRNTEAFF.

The V gene is TRBV7-8, the J gene TRBJ1-5; D is perhaps TRBD1 (5 bases). The CDR3 is made up of 15 amino acids. The V gene's germline CDR1 is SGHVS and CDR2 FQNEAQ. Trimming removed 5 bases from V and 4 bases from J, with 15 bases in between. This chain's CDR3 is CASSPDWGVNQPQHF. Here the CDR3 DNA reads TGTGCCAGCAGCCCGGATTGGGGGGTGAATCAGCCCCAGCATTTT.

The V gene is TRBV29-1, the J gene TRBJ1-4; the match to TRBD1 covers 7 bases. Germline CDR1 reads SQVTM; CDR2 reads ANQGSEA. The J segment lost 5 bases and the V segment lost 6 bases, leaving 9 bases of the junction unmatched. This CDR3 is 14 amino acids long. This chain's CDR3 is CSVPGTEANEKLFF. CDR3 nucleotide sequence: TGCAGCGTACCCGGGACAGAGGCAAATGAAAAACTGTTTTTT.

The chain carries TRBV5-5 and TRBJ1-4, with 7 nucleotides matching TRBD1. Germline assignment: CDR1 SGHKS and CDR2 YYEKEE (reference sequence). After removal of 0 bases from V and 7 bases from J, the junction contained 6 bases not matched to a gene. This CDR3 has 15 amino acids. CDR3 sequence (DNA): TGTGCCAGCAGCTTGGGGCAGGGGGATACTGAAAAACTGTTTTTT. Translating it yields CASSLGQGDTEKLFF.

This sequence joins TRBV7-2 and TRBJ2-7, with TRBD2 matching 7 bases. Germline V gives CDR1 SGHTA, CDR2 FQGNSA. The trim removed 3 bases at V and 3 bases at J, leaving 5 bases unmatched. This CDR3 has 14 amino acids. CDR3 residues: CASSLGGSIYEQYF. In DNA, the CDR3 is TGTGCCAGCAGCTTGGGCGGGAGTATCTACGAGCAGTACTTC.